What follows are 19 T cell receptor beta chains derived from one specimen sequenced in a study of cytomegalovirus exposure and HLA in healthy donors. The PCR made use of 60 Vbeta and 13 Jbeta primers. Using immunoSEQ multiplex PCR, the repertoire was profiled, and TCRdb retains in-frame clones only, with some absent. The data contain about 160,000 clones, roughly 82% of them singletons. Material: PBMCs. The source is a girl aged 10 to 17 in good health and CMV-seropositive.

The CDR3 DNA reads as TGCAGCGTTGTGGGACTGGGACTTAGCAATCAGCCCCAGCATTTT. Translation gives CSVVGLGLSNQPQHF. The chain carries TRBV29-1 and TRBJ1-5; D perhaps matches TRBD1 (5 bases). The V gene lost 4 bases and the J gene lost 0 bases, with 13 bases spanning the gap. The CDR3 is 15 residues long. Germline-derived CDR1 and CDR2 are SQVTM and ANQGSEA.

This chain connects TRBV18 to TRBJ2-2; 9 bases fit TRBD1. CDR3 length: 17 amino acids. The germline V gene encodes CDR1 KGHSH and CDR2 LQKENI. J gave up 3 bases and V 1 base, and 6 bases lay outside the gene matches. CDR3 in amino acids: CASSPRLTGGYTGELFF. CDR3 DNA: TGTGCCAGCTCACCACGTTTGACAGGGGGATACACCGGGGAGCTGTTTTTT. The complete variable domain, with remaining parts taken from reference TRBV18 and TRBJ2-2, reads NAGVMQNPRHLVRRRGQEARLRCSPMKGHSHVYWYRQLPEEGLKFMVYLQKENIIDESGMPKERFSAEFPKEGPSILRIQQVVRGDSAAYFCASSPRLTGGYTGELFFGEGSRLTVL.

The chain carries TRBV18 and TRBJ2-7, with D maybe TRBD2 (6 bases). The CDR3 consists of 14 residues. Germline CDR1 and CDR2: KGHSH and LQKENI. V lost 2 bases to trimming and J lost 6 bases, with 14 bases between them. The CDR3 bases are TGTGCCAGCTCACCAGGGACCGCGCGGGGCGAGCAGTACTTC. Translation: CASSPGTARGEQYF.

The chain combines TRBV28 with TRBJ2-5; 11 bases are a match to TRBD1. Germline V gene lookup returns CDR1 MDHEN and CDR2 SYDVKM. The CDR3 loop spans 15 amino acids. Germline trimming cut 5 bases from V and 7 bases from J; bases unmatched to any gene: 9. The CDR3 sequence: CASSAWTGGDVTQYF. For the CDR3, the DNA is TGTGCCAGCAGTGCATGGACAGGGGGCGATGTGACCCAGTACTTC.

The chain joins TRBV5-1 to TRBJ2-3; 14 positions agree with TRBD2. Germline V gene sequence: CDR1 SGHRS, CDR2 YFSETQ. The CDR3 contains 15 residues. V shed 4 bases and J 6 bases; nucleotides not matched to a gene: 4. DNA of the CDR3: TGCGCCAGCAGCCGGACTAGCGGGGGGTGGGATACGCAGTATTTT. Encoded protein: CASSRTSGGWDTQYF.

CDR3 sequence reads: CASSTIANHNDNEQFF. The CDR3 DNA reads as TGTGCCAGCAGTACGATAGCGAATCACAACGACAATGAGCAGTTCTTC. This chain joins TRBV6-6 and TRBJ2-1; D possibly corresponds to TRBD2 (5 bases). The CDR3 contains 16 residues. V lost 5 bases and J 5 bases, leaving 19 bases between the germline ends. Germline loops: CDR1 MNHNY, CDR2 SVGAGI (reference sequence).

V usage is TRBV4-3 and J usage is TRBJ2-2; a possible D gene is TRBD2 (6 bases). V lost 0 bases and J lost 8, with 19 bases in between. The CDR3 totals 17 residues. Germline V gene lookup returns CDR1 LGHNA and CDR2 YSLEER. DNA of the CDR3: TGCGCCAGCAGCCAAGATGGGCGGGGAGGCCACCCTGGGGAGCTGTTTTTT. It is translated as CASSQDGRGGHPGELFF.

DNA for the CDR3: TGTGCCATCAGTCCAGGGGCGGTCTCCTACAATGAGCAGTTCTTC. Its translation: CAISPGAVSYNEQFF. The rearrangement links TRBV10-3 to TRBJ2-1; D perhaps matches TRBD1 (6 bases). Germline V gene sequence: CDR1 ENHRY, CDR2 SYGVKD. With 5 bases removed from V and 0 bases from J, the gap between germline ends came to 11 bases. CDR3 length: 15 amino acids.

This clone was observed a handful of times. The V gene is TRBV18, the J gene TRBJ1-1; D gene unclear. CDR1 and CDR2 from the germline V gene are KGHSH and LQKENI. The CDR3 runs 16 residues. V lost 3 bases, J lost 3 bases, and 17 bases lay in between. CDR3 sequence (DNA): TGTGCCAGCTCACCCGCCCAACCTACCAAAGACACTGAAGCTTTCTTT. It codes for CASSPAQPTKDTEAFF. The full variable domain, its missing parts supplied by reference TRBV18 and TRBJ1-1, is NAGVMQNPRHLVRRRGQEARLRCSPMKGHSHVYWYRQLPEEGLKFMVYLQKENIIDESGMPKERFSAEFPKEGPSILRIQQVVRGDSAAYFCASSPAQPTKDTEAFFGQGTRLTVV.

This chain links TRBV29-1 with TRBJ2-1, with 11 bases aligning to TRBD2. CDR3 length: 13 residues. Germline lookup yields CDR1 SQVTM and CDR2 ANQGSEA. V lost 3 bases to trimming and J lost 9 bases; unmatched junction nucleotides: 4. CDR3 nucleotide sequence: TGCAGCGTTGATAGCGGGAGGGGGGGTGAGCAGTTCTTC. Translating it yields CSVDSGRGGEQFF.

CDR3 nucleotides: TGTGCCAGCAGTGCCGCGGGAGGAGACGAGCAGTACTTC. It is translated as CASSAAGGDEQYF. This chain uses TRBV28 with TRBJ2-7, with TRBD2 matching 8 bases. There are 13 residues in the CDR3. V was pared by 5 bases and J by 5 bases, with 5 bases of the junction left unmatched. Germline V gene sequence: CDR1 MDHEN, CDR2 SYDVKM.

CDR3 region: CASTQGPHTDTQYF. The CDR3 DNA is TGTGCCAGCACTCAGGGCCCACATACAGATACGCAGTATTTT. The genes are TRBV6-1 and TRBJ2-3; perhaps TRBD1 as D (5 bases). CDR1 is MNHNS and CDR2 is SASEGT in the germline V gene. The CDR3 covers 14 residues. Deletions cut 7 bases from V and 3 bases from J, with 14 bases between.

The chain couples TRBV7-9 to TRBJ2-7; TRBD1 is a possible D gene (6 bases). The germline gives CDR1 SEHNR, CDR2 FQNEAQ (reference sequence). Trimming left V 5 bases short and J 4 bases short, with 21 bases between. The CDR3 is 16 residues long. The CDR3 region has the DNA TGTGCCAGCAGCCTACTTCCACAGGGTCGGGGATACGAGCAGTACTTC. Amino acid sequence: CASSLLPQGRGYEQYF.

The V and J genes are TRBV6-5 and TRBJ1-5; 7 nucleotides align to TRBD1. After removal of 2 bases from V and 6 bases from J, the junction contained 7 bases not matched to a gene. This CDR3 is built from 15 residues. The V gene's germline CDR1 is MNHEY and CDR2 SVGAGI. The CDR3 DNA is TGTGCCAGCAGTTACACTTACAGGGGTACTCAGCCCCAGCATTTT. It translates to CASSYTYRGTQPQHF.

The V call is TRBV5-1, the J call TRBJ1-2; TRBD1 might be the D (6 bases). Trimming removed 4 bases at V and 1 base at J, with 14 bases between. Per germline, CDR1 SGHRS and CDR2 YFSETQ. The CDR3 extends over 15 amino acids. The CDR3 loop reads CASSPRMDSNYGYTF. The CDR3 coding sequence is TGCGCCAGCAGCCCGCGGATGGACAGTAACTATGGCTACACCTTC.

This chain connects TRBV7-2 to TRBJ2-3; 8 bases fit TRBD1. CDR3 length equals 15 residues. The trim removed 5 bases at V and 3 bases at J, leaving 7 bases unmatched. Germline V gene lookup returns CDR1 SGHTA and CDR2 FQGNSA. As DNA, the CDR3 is TGTGCCAGCAGCGTCGACAGGGGACGGACAGATACGCAGTATTTT. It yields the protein CASSVDRGRTDTQYF.

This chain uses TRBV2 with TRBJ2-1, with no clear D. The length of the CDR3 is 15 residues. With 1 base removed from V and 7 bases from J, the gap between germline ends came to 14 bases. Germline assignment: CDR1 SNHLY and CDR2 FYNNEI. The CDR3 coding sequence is TGTGCCAGCAGTGAAGGTTGGCGGTCGAGGAATGAGCAGTTCTTC. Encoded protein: CASSEGWRSRNEQFF. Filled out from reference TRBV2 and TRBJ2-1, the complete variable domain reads EPEVTQTPSHQVTQMGQEVILRCVPISNHLYFYWYRQILGQKVEFLVSFYNNEISEKSEIFDDQFSVERPDGSNFTLKIRSTKLEDSAMYFCASSEGWRSRNEQFFGPGTRLTVL.

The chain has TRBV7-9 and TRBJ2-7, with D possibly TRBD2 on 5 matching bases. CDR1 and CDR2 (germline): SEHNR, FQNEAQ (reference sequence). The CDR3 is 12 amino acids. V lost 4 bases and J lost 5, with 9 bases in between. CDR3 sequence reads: CASSSLGHEQYF. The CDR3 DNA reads TGTGCCAGCAGCTCACTAGGCCACGAGCAGTACTTC.

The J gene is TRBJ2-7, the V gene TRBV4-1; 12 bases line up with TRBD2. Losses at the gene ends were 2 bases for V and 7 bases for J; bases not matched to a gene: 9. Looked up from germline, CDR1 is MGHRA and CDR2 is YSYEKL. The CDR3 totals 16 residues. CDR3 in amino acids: CASSQPLAGGPGEQYF. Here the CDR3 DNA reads TGCGCCAGCAGCCAACCCCTAGCGGGAGGGCCGGGGGAGCAGTACTTC.